This T cell receptor beta chain was profiled in a study of cytomegalovirus exposure and HLA in healthy donors. Study-wide background: Counted in an early data release were some 81 million unique TCRs from HLA-typed donors. Most genotyped donors, approximately 81% of fewer than 400, had Caucasian-associated genetic ancestry.

The primer mix had 60 Vbeta and 13 Jbeta primers. Assay used: immunoSEQ multiplex PCR; TCRdb lists only in-frame clones, some missing. The table has about 140,000 clones, roughly 77% seen once; the top ten hold about 3%. Whole-study results and caveats: There were 150 to 200 TCR beta chains listed as cytomegalovirus-associated. In a later analysis, DRB1 alleles had the most associated TCRs; HLA-C alleles the fewest.

CDR1 is SGHTA and CDR2 is FQGNSA in the germline V gene. CDR3 length: 14 residues. V lost 4 bases to trimming and J lost 0 bases, with 7 bases between them. This clone was detected only once. What it binds is unknown. The chain combines TRBV7-2 with TRBJ1-3; D gene unclear. The source of this sequence is a female donor in good health and CMV-seronegative. The source material was PBMCs. This CDR3 reads CASSYTSSGNTIYF. The CDR3 coding sequence is TGTGCCAGCAGCTACACCAGCTCTGGAAACACCATATATTTT.